The rows below give T cell receptor beta chains drawn from one sample of a study of cytomegalovirus exposure and HLA in healthy donors. Data came from immunoSEQ multiplex PCR; TCRdb stores just in-frame clones and leaves some out. Among 60,000 to 85,000 clones listed, nearly 96% were seen once. Sequencing was done on a sample of PBMCs. Receptor source: a woman aged 18-29 years in good health and CMV-seropositive. The CDR3 runs from the conserved cysteine through the conserved F or W. The D gene is left open where the match is weak. The size of a clone is reported for some rows only, either as once, few or many, or as a class for expanded clones.

TRBV5-1	TRBJ1-2	NA	NA	CASSLAVGASNYGYTF	TGCGCCAGCAGCTTGGCCGTGGGGGCGTCTAACTATGGCTACACCTTC
TRBV7-3	TRBJ2-3	NA	NA	CASSPIRESFQYF	TGTGCCAGCAGTCCAATTCGGGAGTCGTTTCAGTATTTT
TRBV28	TRBJ2-7	NA	NA	CASSLGAAGGYEQYF	TGTGCCAGCAGTTTAGGGGCTGCCGGGGGCTACGAGCAGTACTTC
TRBV9	TRBJ2-1	TRBD2	NA	CASSAPGTSGSFSYNEQFF	TGTGCCAGCAGCGCCCCGGGGACTAGCGGGAGTTTCTCCTACAATGAGCAGTTCTTC
TRBV7-9	TRBJ2-1	TRBD1	NA	CASSLGQGPFNEQFF	TGTGCCAGCAGCTTAGGACAGGGACCCTTCAATGAGCAGTTCTTC
TRBV4-1	TRBJ2-2	NA	NA	CASSQKGLGAGELFF	TGCGCCAGCAGCCAAAAAGGGCTAGGGGCCGGGGAGCTGTTTTTT
TRBV6-6	TRBJ1-2	NA	NA	CASSYSSGYTF	TGTGCCAGCAGTTACTCTAGTGGCTACACCTTC
TRBV6-5	TRBJ2-7	NA	NA	CASSAGSYEQYF	TGTGCCAGCAGTGCGGGTTCCTACGAGCAGTACTTC
TRBV4-3	TRBJ2-5	NA	NA	CASSQEWARETQYF	TGCGCCAGCAGCCAAGAATGGGCTCGGGAGACCCAGTACTTC
TRBV13	TRBJ2-3	TRBD2	NA	CASSRNPSGMGTDTQYF	TGTGCCAGCAGCAGAAACCCTAGCGGGATGGGGACAGATACGCAGTATTTT
TRBV4-1	TRBJ1-4	NA	NA	CASSQDGRQSPELFF	TGCGCCAGCAGCCAAGATGGAAGACAGAGCCCTGAACTGTTTTTT
TRBV19	TRBJ2-5	NA	NA	CASKRAANQETQYF	TGTGCCAGTAAGAGGGCAGCCAATCAAGAGACCCAGTACTTC
TRBV7-8	TRBJ1-1	TRBD1	NA	CASSVGQGRTEAFF	TGTGCCAGCAGCGTGGGACAGGGAAGGACTGAAGCTTTCTTT
TRBV30	TRBJ1-1	NA	NA	CAWTKTGFLNTEAFF	TGTGCCTGGACCAAAACAGGATTCTTGAACACTGAAGCTTTCTTT
TRBV7-9	TRBJ2-3	TRBD2	NA	CASSLGLAGGGTQYF	TGTGCCAGCAGCTTAGGGCTAGCGGGAGGCGGTACGCAGTATTTT
TRBV21-1	TRBJ1-1	NA	NA	CASSKEGEGMNTEAFF	TGTGCCAGCAGCAAAGAAGGGGAAGGGATGAACACTGAAGCTTTCTTT
TRBV28	TRBJ2-7	NA	NA	CASSHHRDNYEQYF	TGTGCCAGCAGTCATCATAGGGACAACTACGAGCAGTACTTC
TRBV5-6	TRBJ1-4	NA	NA	CASSSQEAWNEKLFF	TGTGCCAGCAGCTCTCAGGAGGCTTGGAATGAAAAACTGTTTTTT
TRBV2	TRBJ2-1	NA	NA	CASGIGLPYNEQFF	TGTGCCAGCGGGATCGGACTTCCGTACAATGAGCAGTTCTTC
TRBV19	TRBJ1-2	NA	once	CAIERGGYGYTF	TGTGCCATCGAAAGGGGGGGGTATGGCTACACCTTC
TRBV28	TRBJ2-7	NA	NA	CASSQYRDIAYEQYF	TGTGCCAGCAGCCAGTACCGGGACATAGCCTACGAGCAGTACTTC
TRBV27	TRBJ2-1	TRBD2	NA	CASSRFVIASGTSNYNEQFF	TGTGCCAGCAGTAGATTTGTGATCGCTAGCGGGACCTCAAACTACAATGAGCAGTTCTTC
TRBV28	TRBJ2-3	TRBD2	NA	CASSLLAGTFTDTQYF	TGTGCCAGCAGTTTACTAGCGGGGACCTTCACAGATACGCAGTATTTT
TRBV29-1	TRBJ1-2	TRBD1	NA	CSVEEGRGTGQDYGYTF	TGCAGCGTTGAGGAGGGTCGGGGGACGGGACAGGACTATGGCTACACCTTC
TRBV15	TRBJ2-1	NA	NA	CATSRRFGGRYNEQFF	TGTGCCACCAGCAGAAGGTTTGGGGGCAGATACAATGAGCAGTTCTTC
TRBV4-1	TRBJ1-3	NA	NA	CASSHPLMARSSGNTIYF	TGCGCCAGCAGCCACCCTCTTATGGCACGGAGCTCTGGAAACACCATATATTTT
TRBV5-4	TRBJ1-1	NA	NA	CASSLGGRLDTEAFF	TGTGCCAGCAGCTTGGGGGGGCGTTTGGACACTGAAGCTTTCTTT
TRBV28	TRBJ1-3	TRBD1	NA	CASSRTGGSGNTIYF	TGTGCCAGCAGTCGGACAGGGGGCTCTGGAAACACCATATATTTT